This T cell receptor (beta chain) comes out of a study of shared clonotypes between healthy human individuals. Study findings and constraints: On the whole, naive subsets had larger estimated richness than memory subsets had.

Libraries were prepared by immunoSEQ multiplex PCR; TCRdb keeps only in-frame clonotypes and omits some of them. The sample gives 700,000 to 950,000 clones, approximately 96% of which show up once; roughly 0.23% is in the top ten. Comment on this clone: The antigen is undetermined.

Selected positively for CCR7 and CD45RO-negative, naive CD8 cells excluded terminally differentiated effector memory CD45RA+ cells. Donors comprised only Caucasian adults living in Nashville, Tennessee. The source is a man aged 30 to 39 in good health. What was sequenced was naive CD8+ T cells sorted from blood.

The CDR3 bases are TGTGCCAGCAGTGTAGATGCGGGGAGCCCATACGAGCAGTACTTC. It translates to CASSVDAGSPYEQYF. The chain is built from TRBV6-4 and TRBJ2-7; TRBD2 might be the D (6 bases). CDR3 length: 15 amino acids. Trimming left V 4 bases short and J 4 bases short, with 17 bases between. Germline V gives CDR1 MRHNA, CDR2 SNTAGT.